The sequence of this TCR beta chain was determined in a study of blood T cell repertoires in COVID-19. About the study: Sample material is recorded as cDNA or gDNA derived from T cells, B-cell-depleted T cells, or PBMCs.

Trimming took off 8 bases at V and 0 bases at J, with 11 bases between the two ends. This CDR3 spans 14 amino acids. Germline V CDR1 and CDR2: MGHRA, YSYEKL. The assay was immunoSEQ multiplex PCR, and TCRdb's table has in-frame clones only and misses some. The table has approximately 260,000 clones, 88% seen once. This clonotype originated in a woman aged 40 to 55 with acute COVID-19. The chain links TRBV4-1 to TRBJ1-3, with D unclear. The sequenced material came from PBMCs or T cells enriched from blood (not recorded which). The CDR3 DNA sequence: TGCGCCAGCGCCTCGGCGGGCTCTGGAAACACCATATATTTT. Translating it yields CASASAGSGNTIYF.